Shown below are 26 T cell receptor beta chains from a single sample sequenced in a study of blood T cell repertoires in COVID-19. TCRdb's table, derived via immunoSEQ multiplex PCR, lists solely in-frame clones and lacks some. The data show approximately 220,000 clones, about nine tenths seen once. The sample comprised peripheral blood. The receptors stem from a man aged 50-59 years with acute or convalescent COVID-19.

The table lists this clone with a few counts. The chain combines TRBV28 with TRBJ1-5; possible D gene TRBD1, 5 bases. The V and J ends lost 5 bases and 7 bases respectively, with 21 bases between them. This CDR3 region has 16 residues. Germline V CDR1 and CDR2: MDHEN, SYDVKM. CDR3 loop: CASSPLTRGAGQPQHF. CDR3 DNA sequence: TGTGCCAGCAGTCCCCTGACAAGGGGCGCCGGACAGCCCCAGCATTTT.

The chain recombines TRBV5-1 with TRBJ2-3, with 8 nucleotides matching TRBD2. The CDR3 is 15 amino acids. Germline CDR1 and CDR2: SGHRS and YFSETQ. The V and J ends lost 2 bases and 3 bases, in that order; junction bases with no gene match: 5. The CDR3 bases are TGCGCCAGCAGCTTTAGTGGCGGGGGGACAGATACGCAGTATTTT. It specifies CASSFSGGGTDTQYF.

This clone occurred once. The rearrangement links TRBV5-1 to TRBJ2-2; 14 positions match TRBD2. V lost 3 bases and J lost 0; bases outside the gene matches: 4. CDR1 and CDR2 from the germline V gene are SGHRS and YFSETQ. The CDR3 consists of 18 residues. CDR3 in amino acids: CASSYGTSGGPNTGELFF. The CDR3 DNA sequence: TGCGCCAGCAGCTACGGGACTAGCGGGGGCCCGAACACCGGGGAGCTGTTTTTT.

The chain is built from TRBV19 and TRBJ1-6; perhaps TRBD1 as D (6 bases). The length of the CDR3 is 15 residues. Trimming took 7 bases from V and 6 from J, leaving 16 bases between them. CDR1 is LNHDA and CDR2 is SQIVND in the germline V gene (reference sequence). The CDR3 region is CASTLADSSNSPLHF. Here the CDR3 DNA reads TGTGCCAGTACCCTGGCGGACAGTTCTAATTCACCCCTCCACTTT.

This clone appeared once. This chain uses TRBV18 with TRBJ2-1; D may be TRBD1 (5 bases). The CDR3 loop spans 13 amino acids. V was clipped by 3 bases and J by 8 bases, with 11 bases between them. CDR1 and CDR2 (germline): KGHSH, LQKENI. The CDR3 coding sequence is TGTGCCAGCTCACCCAAGAAGGGGTATGAGCAGTTCTTC. It encodes CASSPKKGYEQFF. Full variable domain (missing parts from reference TRBV18 and TRBJ2-1): NAGVMQNPRHLVRRRGQEARLRCSPMKGHSHVYWYRQLPEEGLKFMVYLQKENIIDESGMPKERFSAEFPKEGPSILRIQQVVRGDSAAYFCASSPKKGYEQFFGPGTRLTVL.

This clone was seen only once. In the same sample, other DNA sequences code for this CDR3. The gene calls are TRBV9 and TRBJ1-3; 9 nucleotides line up with TRBD1. In germline, CDR1 is SGDLS, CDR2 YYNGEE. V shed 4 bases, J shed 5 bases, and the junction held 4 bases outside the gene matches. The CDR3 is made up of 14 amino acids. The CDR3 region is CASSRTGDRNTIYF. In nucleotides, the CDR3 is TGTGCCAGCAGCCGGACAGGGGACAGAAACACCATATATTTT.

This clone was recorded a few times. The chain couples TRBV5-4 to TRBJ2-1, with D perhaps TRBD1 (6 bases). V lost 4 bases to trimming and J lost 6 bases, with 17 bases between them. Germline CDR1 and CDR2: SGHNT and YYREEE (reference sequence). The CDR3 consists of 15 residues. CDR3: CASSEATGPTNEQFF. In DNA, the CDR3 is TGTGCCAGCAGCGAAGCGACAGGTCCCACCAATGAGCAGTTCTTC.

V is TRBV28 and J is TRBJ2-1; the match to TRBD2 covers 10 bases. With V trimmed by 5 bases and J by 12 bases, 16 bases remained unmatched. The CDR3 consists of 16 residues. Germline CDR1 MDHEN, CDR2 SYDVKM. The CDR3 DNA follows: TGTGCCAGCAGTCCCGACATAGCGGGGGGACGGTATGGGCAGTTCTTC. Translated, it gives CASSPDIAGGRYGQFF.

The chain links TRBV6-4 to TRBJ2-7, with TRBD1 matching over 8 bases. The V segment lost 8 bases and the J segment 7 bases; nucleotides outside the gene matches: 13. This CDR3 has 14 amino acids. Germline-derived CDR1 and CDR2 are MRHNA and SNTAGT. The CDR3 reads CASDGGTGPLEQYF. The CDR3 DNA follows: TGTGCCAGCGACGGAGGGACAGGCCCCCTGGAGCAGTACTTC.

This clone has a single count. The chain uses TRBV18 and TRBJ1-4, with D uncertain. The CDR3 is 15 amino acids. Germline loops: CDR1 KGHSH, CDR2 LQKENI. Trimming removed 2 bases from V and 7 bases from J, with 14 bases in between. CDR3 region: CASSPFDSDFEKLFF. The CDR3 nucleotides are TGTGCCAGCTCACCATTCGACTCTGACTTTGAAAAACTGTTTTTT.

V and J are TRBV18 and TRBJ1-2, with 7 bases that match TRBD1. Germline V gene sequence: CDR1 KGHSH, CDR2 LQKENI. The V segment lost 0 bases and the J segment 4 bases; nucleotides outside the gene matches: 5. The CDR3 runs to 15 residues. The CDR3: CASSPPLTGPYGYTF. The CDR3 region has the DNA TGTGCCAGCTCACCACCATTGACAGGGCCCTATGGCTACACCTTC.

The chain is built from TRBV7-8 and TRBJ2-1, with 11 bases fitting TRBD2. Germline CDR1 SGHVS, CDR2 FQNEAQ. J gave up 3 bases and V 5 bases, and 6 bases lay outside the gene matches. The CDR3 spans 16 residues. In DNA form, the CDR3 reads TGTGCCAGCAGCACGGGGACTAGCGGCGGCTACAATGAGCAGTTCTTC. Protein product: CASSTGTSGGYNEQFF.

This chain uses TRBV6-5 with TRBJ1-1; 7 bases agree with TRBD1. From germline, CDR1 is MNHEY and CDR2 SVGAGI. The CDR3 is 14 amino acids. J gave up 2 bases and V 4 bases, and 4 bases lay outside the gene matches. The CDR3 DNA follows: TGTGCCAGCAGTTTACGACAGGGAAACACTGAAGCTTTCTTT. As protein: CASSLRQGNTEAFF.

The J gene is TRBJ2-3, the V gene TRBV4-2, with 9 bases aligning to TRBD2. Trimming removed 1 base from V and 6 bases from J; junction bases left unmatched: 11. From germline, CDR1 is LGHNA and CDR2 YNFKEQ. The CDR3 contains 17 residues. The CDR3 here is CASSQAGLAGMADTQYF. The CDR3 DNA reads TGTGCCAGCAGCCAAGCTGGGCTAGCGGGGATGGCTGATACGCAGTATTTT.

The J gene is TRBJ2-5, the V gene TRBV5-1; D might be TRBD2 (7 bases). Trimming pared 4 bases from V and 5 bases from J, leaving 18 bases between. In germline, CDR1 is SGHRS, CDR2 YFSETQ. This CDR3 is 15 amino acids long. The CDR3 DNA reads as TGCGCCAGCAGCACTGGGTCGGGGGGCCCGGAGACCCAGTACTTC. It is translated as CASSTGSGGPETQYF.

The gene calls are TRBV19 and TRBJ1-3; D not certain. Germline V gene data show CDR1 as LNHDA and CDR2 as SQIVND (reference sequence). The CDR3 contains 14 residues. Trimming removed 7 bases at V and 0 bases at J, with 10 bases between. CDR3 amino acids: CASTGVYSGNTIYF. The CDR3 DNA is TGTGCCAGTACCGGGGTCTACTCTGGAAACACCATATATTTT.

This clone was detected a few times. The CDR3 loop reads CASSPWTSPTYNEQFF. CDR3 DNA: TGTGCCAGCAGCCCCTGGACTAGCCCCACTTACAATGAGCAGTTCTTC. The V and J genes are TRBV3-1 (or the pseudogene TRBV3-2) and TRBJ2-1, with 8 nucleotides matching TRBD2. V shed 4 bases and J 4 bases; nucleotides not matched to a gene: 9. Germline CDR1 is LGHDT and CDR2 is YNNKEL (reference sequence). CDR3 length: 16 residues.

The rearrangement uses TRBV3-1 (or the pseudogene TRBV3-2) and TRBJ1-2; D might be TRBD1 (5 bases). In germline, CDR1 is LGHDT, CDR2 YNNKEL (reference sequence). This CDR3 is 15 amino acids long. V was trimmed by 4 bases and J by 5 bases, leaving 17 bases between them. CDR3 loop: CASSPTHTGKYGYTF. The CDR3 nucleotides are TGTGCCAGCAGCCCGACACACACAGGAAAATATGGCTACACCTTC.

The chain couples TRBV4-1 to TRBJ2-4; 9 nucleotides agree with TRBD2. The length of the CDR3 is 17 residues. Germline V gene lookup returns CDR1 MGHRA and CDR2 YSYEKL. J lost 8 bases, V lost 0 bases, and 11 bases had no gene match. The CDR3 DNA follows: TGCGCCAGCAGCCAAGAAGTGGCGGGGGGGCCGAGTTACATTCAGTACTTC. It yields the protein CASSQEVAGGPSYIQYF.

This chain links TRBV3-1 (or the pseudogene TRBV3-2) with TRBJ1-4; no reliable D call. The germline V and J ends were trimmed by 4 bases and 0 bases, with 6 bases remaining between them. CDR3 length equals 14 residues. Germline values: CDR1 LGHDT, CDR2 YNNKEL (reference sequence). In nucleotides, the CDR3 is TGTGCCAGCAGCCCTCGGGCAACTAATGAAAAACTGTTTTTT. It codes for CASSPRATNEKLFF.

The chain employs TRBV19 and TRBJ2-5; 12 bases map to TRBD2. The CDR3 has 15 residues. Germline trimming cut 5 bases from V and 1 base from J; bases unmatched to any gene: 2. Germline CDR1 and CDR2: LNHDA and SQIVND (reference sequence). As DNA, the CDR3 is TGTGCCAGTAGTCTACTAGCGGGGGGCCAAGAGACCCAGTACTTC. Its protein product is CASSLLAGGQETQYF.

In regard to this clone: Within the sample, other DNA sequences also encode this same CDR3. The chain joins TRBV7-9 to TRBJ1-2; no clear D. The CDR3 is made up of 14 amino acids. V lost 1 base, J lost 0 bases, and 6 bases lay in between. In germline, CDR1 is SEHNR, CDR2 FQNEAQ (reference sequence). DNA for the CDR3: TGTGCCAGCAGCTTAGGGGCCGCTAACTATGGCTACACCTTC. Translated: CASSLGAANYGYTF.

The chain joins TRBV21-1 to TRBJ1-1. TRBV21-1 has pseudogene status. This CDR3 is built from 14 residues. The CDR3 DNA reads as TGTGCCAGCAGCAAAGTAGCGGGGGTGGCTGAAGCTTTCTTT. Translating gives CASSKVAGVAEAFF.

With regard to this clone: The germline gene is not matched at one end of the junction; a read error may be the cause. V is TRBV27 and J is TRBJ1-2, with a possible D match to TRBD1 (5 bases). The length of the CDR3 is 13 residues. Germline V lookup: CDR1 MNHEY, CDR2 SMNVEV (reference sequence). The chain's CDR3 is CASSLTWGYRYTF. The DNA of the CDR3 is TGTGCCAGCAGCCTGACTTGGGGCTATCGCTACACCTTC.

V gene TRBV6-1 combines with J gene TRBJ2-6; tentative D call: TRBD1 (5 bases). Germline-derived CDR1 and CDR2 are MNHNS and SASEGT. CDR3 size: 16 residues. V gave up 3 bases and J gave up 0 bases, with 9 bases separating them. The DNA of the CDR3 is TGTGCCAGCAGTGACAGGGTAGTCTCTGGGGCCAACGTCCTGACTTTC. This encodes CASSDRVVSGANVLTF.

The chain couples TRBV9 to TRBJ2-7; maybe TRBD1 (5 bases). The CDR3 consists of 15 residues. V was pared by 3 bases and J by 5 bases, with 18 bases between. Germline V CDR1 and CDR2: SGDLS, YYNGEE. This CDR3 reads CASSAPHGRVNEQYF. The CDR3 DNA follows: TGTGCCAGCAGCGCCCCCCACGGCAGGGTGAACGAGCAGTACTTC.